The sequence of this T cell receptor beta chain was determined in a study of T-cell memory formation after mild COVID-19. Study as a whole: TCR clusters largely stayed donor specific.

The CDR3 loop spans 15 amino acids. Trimming took 2 bases from V and 1 from J, leaving 10 bases between them. Germline assignment: CDR1 SGHTA and CDR2 FQGNSA. This clonotype showed up just a few times. Its antigen is as yet unknown. Study-wide findings and caveats: Those CD4+ clones that contracted were mainly in CM and EM (CD8+ ones in EMRA).

TCRdb used MiXCR to reprocess the 5' RACE reads, holding one entry per CDR3 protein. The sample has about 210,000 distinct CDR3 sequences, roughly a tenth seen once. This TCR was recovered from a young man who had mild COVID-19 (a few samples of this study predate the infection). Cell type and time point are not known. The sequencing sample was made of PBMCs or a T cell subset sorted from them (not recorded which). The chain is built from TRBV7-2 and TRBJ2-3; D gene uncertain. The CDR3 loop reads CASSLKVGGTDTQYF. The CDR3 nucleotides read TGTGCCAGCAGCTTAAAGGTTGGAGGCACAGATACGCAGTATTTT. The whole variable domain, remainder taken from reference TRBV7-2 and TRBJ2-3, is GAGVSQSPSNKVTEKGKDVELRCDPISGHTALYWYRQSLGQGLEFLIYFQGNSAPDKSGLPSDRFSAERTGGSVSTLTIQRTQQEDSAVYLCASSLKVGGTDTQYFGPGTRLTVL.